The 23 T cell receptor beta chains in this list originate from one sample, sequenced in a study of blood T cell repertoires in COVID-19. The assay was immunoSEQ multiplex PCR, and TCRdb's table has in-frame clones only and misses some. The top ten clones hold approximately 3.6% of a sample with more than 110,000 clones, 70% to 80% of them seen once. Material: peripheral blood. The source is a man aged 55-75 years with acute or convalescent COVID-19.

The CDR3 spells CASRPRIAGAPTTDTQYF. Here the CDR3 DNA reads TGCGCCAGCAGGCCCCGGATAGCGGGAGCGCCGACCACAGATACGCAGTATTTT. The chain uses TRBV5-1 and TRBJ2-3; TRBD2 agrees at 9 bases. V lost 5 bases, J lost 2 bases, and 15 bases stayed unmatched. Per germline, CDR1 SGHRS and CDR2 YFSETQ. The CDR3 consists of 18 residues.

This chain joins TRBV7-2 and TRBJ2-7, with D perhaps TRBD1 (6 bases). V shed 4 bases and J shed 2 bases, with 12 bases lying between them. This CDR3 is 14 amino acids long. CDR1 and CDR2 from the germline V gene are SGHTA and FQGNSA. The CDR3 DNA follows: TGTGCCAGCAGCTGGCGGACAGCTACCTACGAGCAGTACTTC. Amino acids: CASSWRTATYEQYF. The full variable domain, rest sourced from reference TRBV7-2 and TRBJ2-7, is GAGVSQSPSNKVTEKGKDVELRCDPISGHTALYWYRQSLGQGLEFLIYFQGNSAPDKSGLPSDRFSAERTGGSVSTLTIQRTQQEDSAVYLCASSWRTATYEQYFGPGTRLTVT.

The V gene is TRBV28, the J gene TRBJ1-2; TRBD1 might be the D (5 bases). The CDR3 is 14 residues long. V lost 3 bases to trimming and J lost 4 bases, with 12 bases between them. Germline CDR1 and CDR2: MDHEN and SYDVKM. The CDR3: CASSLGRGSYGYTF. In DNA form, the CDR3 reads TGTGCCAGCAGTTTGGGTAGGGGAAGCTATGGCTACACCTTC.

This clone was recorded at least ten times. V is TRBV11-2 and J is TRBJ1-1; D may be TRBD1 (6 bases). Deletions cut 3 bases from V and 10 bases from J, with 21 bases between. The CDR3 contains 15 residues. The germline gives CDR1 SGHAT, CDR2 FQNNGV. CDR3 sequence: CASSLSLSQGGAAFF. For the CDR3, the DNA is TGTGCCAGCAGCTTGTCGCTGTCACAGGGCGGCGCAGCTTTCTTT.

The V call is TRBV5-6, the J call TRBJ1-2; maybe TRBD1 (5 bases). The CDR3 is 15 amino acids. The V and J ends lost 1 base and 8 bases respectively, with 18 bases between them. Germline V gene lookup returns CDR1 SGHDT and CDR2 YYEEEE. The CDR3 bases are TGTGCCAGCAGCTTGTTAGTAAAGGAGACAGTCGGCTACACCTTC. It yields the protein CASSLLVKETVGYTF.

This chain connects TRBV28 to TRBJ1-3; 7 bases align to TRBD1. From germline, CDR1 is MDHEN and CDR2 SYDVKM. The CDR3 spans 16 residues. V lost 3 bases, J lost 3 bases, and 8 bases stayed unmatched. The CDR3 loop reads CASSFPRYRGGNTIYF. In nucleotides, the CDR3 is TGTGCCAGCAGTTTCCCCAGGTACAGGGGTGGAAACACCATATATTTT.

The rearrangement uses TRBV4-2 and TRBJ1-1; 11 nucleotides agree with TRBD1. The CDR3 contains 20 residues. Unmatched junction bases numbered 16, after V lost 0 bases and J lost 4 bases. The V gene's germline CDR1 is LGHNA and CDR2 YNFKEQ. The chain's CDR3 is CASSQEVPGQGVIRGTEAFF. The CDR3 nucleotides are TGTGCCAGCAGCCAAGAAGTTCCGGGACAGGGGGTTATCAGGGGCACTGAAGCTTTCTTT.

The chain employs TRBV28 and TRBJ2-1, with TRBD2 identical over 13 bases. The CDR3 has 19 residues. The germline V gene has CDR1 MDHEN and CDR2 SYDVKM. J lost 3 bases, V lost 6 bases, and 14 bases had no gene match. The CDR3 is CASSPGLAGAYPYYNEQFF. The CDR3 DNA is TGTGCCAGCAGCCCAGGACTAGCGGGAGCCTACCCCTACTACAATGAGCAGTTCTTC.

The J gene is TRBJ1-5, the V gene TRBV5-4; D is ambiguous. Trimming took off 3 bases at V and 5 bases at J, with 6 bases between the two ends. Germline V gene lookup returns CDR1 SGHNT and CDR2 YYREEE (reference sequence). This CDR3 comprises 12 residues. The CDR3 is CASSSPDQPQHF. CDR3 bases: TGTGCCAGCAGCTCCCCCGATCAGCCCCAGCATTTT. The entire variable domain, with the rest obtained from reference TRBV5-4 and TRBJ1-5, is as follows: ETGVTQSPTHLIKTRGQQVTLRCSSQSGHNTVSWYQQALGQGPQFIFQYYREEENGRGNFPPRFSGLQFPNYSSELNVNALELDDSALYLCASSSPDQPQHFGDGTRLSIL.

V and J are TRBV7-9 and TRBJ1-2; no clear D. The germline gives CDR1 SEHNR, CDR2 FQNEAQ (reference sequence). CDR3 length equals 12 residues. V was trimmed by 6 bases and J by 7 bases, leaving 12 bases between them. CDR3 loop: CASRRVGIGYTF. The CDR3 DNA is TGTGCCAGCAGGAGGGTTGGGATTGGCTACACCTTC. Together with reference TRBV7-9 and TRBJ1-2, the CDR3 gives the full variable domain: DTGVSQNPRHKITKRGQNVTFRCDPISEHNRLYWYRQTLGQGPEFLTYFQNEAQLEKSRLLSDRFSAERPKGSFSTLEIQRTEQGDSAMYLCASRRVGIGYTFGSGTRLTVV.

This sequence joins TRBV27 and TRBJ1-2; perhaps TRBD1 as D (5 bases). Germline lookup yields CDR1 MNHEY and CDR2 SMNVEV (reference sequence). The CDR3 is 13 residues long. V gave up 1 base and J gave up 8 bases, with 11 bases separating them. CDR3 nucleotide sequence: TGTGCCAGCAGTTTATACGGGGCGGGGGGCTACACCTTC. Its protein is CASSLYGAGGYTF.

The rearrangement uses TRBV30 and TRBJ2-5; 8 bases are shared with TRBD2. This CDR3 is 15 amino acids long. V lost 0 bases and J lost 4; bases outside the gene matches: 7. Looked up from germline, CDR1 is GTSNPN and CDR2 is SVGIG (reference sequence). This CDR3 is CAWSVGLVGRETQYF. As DNA, the CDR3 is TGTGCCTGGAGTGTGGGACTAGTGGGGCGAGAGACCCAGTACTTC.

The chain carries TRBV2 and TRBJ1-1; D unresolved. Germline CDR1 reads SNHLY; CDR2 reads FYNNEI. V lost 2 bases and J 1 base, leaving 8 bases between the germline ends. CDR3 length: 14 amino acids. CDR3 sequence (DNA): TGTGCCAGCAGTGAACGACTGTGGAACACTGAAGCTTTCTTT. It is translated as CASSERLWNTEAFF.

This clone was found a few times. V usage is TRBV15 and J usage is TRBJ1-6, with D unclear. Germline-derived CDR1 and CDR2 are LNHNV and YYDKDF (reference sequence). The CDR3 is 16 amino acids. V gave up 0 bases and J gave up 10 bases, with 16 bases separating them. CDR3 loop: CATSRDQSVFGSPLHF. The CDR3 DNA follows: TGTGCCACCAGCAGAGATCAGTCCGTGTTCGGGTCACCCCTCCACTTT.

CDR3 bases: TGTGCCAGCAGAGGGACAGGGGGAGAGCAGTACTTC. Translated: CASRGTGGEQYF. The chain recombines TRBV12-3 or TRBV12-4 with TRBJ2-7, with 11 positions matching TRBD1. CDR3 length: 12 residues. With 6 bases clipped from V and 7 bases from J, the junction kept 2 bases outside the gene matches.

The chain carries TRBV28 and TRBJ1-2; D is uncertain. V was pared by 7 bases and J by 6 bases, with 15 bases between. Germline V gives CDR1 MDHEN, CDR2 SYDVKM. This CDR3 contains 13 residues. CDR3 nucleotide sequence: TGTGCCAGCATCGGGGAGAGGGTCAATGGCTACACCTTC. This translates into CASIGERVNGYTF.

This chain uses TRBV7-2 with TRBJ2-7; D is unclear. The length of the CDR3 is 13 residues. Deletions cut 3 bases from V and 3 bases from J, with 9 bases between. Germline CDR1 SGHTA, CDR2 FQGNSA. The CDR3 here is CASSFQSVYEQYF. For the CDR3, the DNA is TGTGCCAGCAGCTTTCAGAGCGTCTACGAGCAGTACTTC.

The chain is built from TRBV2 and TRBJ2-2; unclear D gene. V was shortened by 5 bases and J by 4 bases, with 5 bases between the two germline ends. Germline V lookup: CDR1 SNHLY, CDR2 FYNNEI. This CDR3 comprises 12 residues. The DNA of the CDR3 is TGTGCCAGCAGTTGGAGCACCGGGGAGCTGTTTTTT. This gives the protein CASSWSTGELFF.

The V and J genes are TRBV10-3 and TRBJ2-3; 12 bases are shared with TRBD2. V lost 4 bases to trimming and J lost 1 base; unmatched junction nucleotides: 0. The CDR3 spans 15 residues. Germline CDR1 and CDR2: ENHRY and SYGVKD. For the CDR3, the DNA is TGTGCCATCAGTGGACTAGCGGGGGGCACAGATACGCAGTATTTT. Its translation: CAISGLAGGTDTQYF.

The DNA of the CDR3 is TGTGCCAGCATGCCGGGGACAGCGACCGGGGAGCTGTTTTTT. Its translation: CASMPGTATGELFF. The J gene is TRBJ2-2, the V gene TRBV27; 7 nucleotides align to TRBD1. The CDR3 has 14 amino acids. Germline V gene lookup returns CDR1 MNHEY and CDR2 SMNVEV (reference sequence). V lost 7 bases and J lost 5; bases outside the gene matches: 7.

The chain is built from TRBV30 and TRBJ1-4; TRBD1 matches at 8 bases. There are 13 residues in the CDR3. Germline V gene sequence: CDR1 GTSNPN, CDR2 SVGIG (reference sequence). The J segment lost 6 bases and the V segment lost 4 bases, leaving 4 bases of the junction unmatched. CDR3: CAWKQGVDEKLFF. CDR3 DNA: TGTGCCTGGAAACAGGGGGTCGATGAAAAACTGTTTTTT.

This clone has a single count. This chain joins TRBV28 and TRBJ2-1, with D unresolved. The CDR3 consists of 17 residues. Germline CDR1 MDHEN, CDR2 SYDVKM. With 6 bases removed from V and 3 bases from J, the gap between germline ends came to 21 bases. The CDR3 loop is CASSSPLLVEGYNEQFF. As DNA, the CDR3 is TGTGCCAGCAGCTCACCGCTGCTAGTTGAAGGCTACAATGAGCAGTTCTTC.

This chain connects TRBV7-2 to TRBJ1-5, with TRBD1 as a possible D gene (6 bases). Germline values: CDR1 SGHTA, CDR2 FQGNSA. Trimming cost V 2 bases and J 4 bases, with 12 bases left between them. This CDR3 comprises 15 residues. The CDR3 nucleotides read TGTGCCAGCAGCTTAACGACAGGATTAAATCAGCCCCAGCATTTT. It translates to CASSLTTGLNQPQHF.